This is a list of T cell receptor beta chains from one sample in a study of cytomegalovirus exposure and HLA in healthy donors. The table came from immunoSEQ multiplex PCR; TCRdb's copy has only in-frame clones and leaves some out. This sample has fewer than 200,000 clones, with approximately 75% found just once. Input material: PBMCs. The receptors come from a girl between 10 and 17 years old in good health and CMV-seronegative. The CDR3 runs from the conserved cysteine through the conserved F or W. Each record gives: J gene, V gene, CDR3 protein.

TRBJ2-1 | TRBV25-1 | CASSGTGVFHEQFF
TRBJ1-2 | TRBV6-1 | CASSPLTGGGYTF
TRBJ2-5 | TRBV2 | CATPQGTNQETQYF
TRBJ2-3 | TRBV29-1 | CSLAGALTDTQYF
TRBJ1-6 | TRBV27 | CASSFQTGGNSPLHF
TRBJ2-3 | TRBV14 | CASSLLAGGSTDTQYF
TRBJ1-2 | TRBV5-6 | CASSLNREQGYTF
TRBJ1-4 | TRBV7-9 | CAAGPRVEEKLFF
TRBJ2-2 | TRBV4-1 | CASSEDRAEDTGELFF
TRBJ1-1 | TRBV2 | CASSGAGAEAFF
TRBJ1-1 | TRBV5-1 | CASSLFGGEAFF
TRBJ1-2 | TRBV9 | CASSVVAGGLSKHGYTF
TRBJ2-7 | TRBV6-1 | CASTLDGGGQYF
TRBJ1-2 | TRBV7-8 | CASSFMNQGGKGYTF
TRBJ2-3 | TRBV18 | CASSDGGAGDTQYF
TRBJ1-3 | TRBV7-9 | CASSLVGQQENTIYF
TRBJ2-7 | TRBV2 | CASGGTGLYEQYF
TRBJ1-1 | TRBV19 | CASSISQGAPAEAFF
TRBJ1-1 | TRBV19 | CASSIRKAPGAEAFF
TRBJ2-7 | TRBV11-2 | CASSPWDLFDRGPLYEQYF
TRBJ2-1 | TRBV5-1 | CASSPTSGTYNEQFF
TRBJ1-1 | TRBV10-3 | CAITRGQGAAAFF
TRBJ2-6 | TRBV19 | CASSIDGSRDGANVLTF
TRBJ1-2 | TRBV30 | CAWTRDPESAYGYTF
TRBJ1-1 | TRBV10-3 | CAITEVPFGNTEAFF
TRBJ1-4 | TRBV28 | CASSPRGLNEKLFF
TRBJ1-5 | TRBV30 | CAWNIGDRRSQPQHF
TRBJ2-7 | TRBV7-9 | CASSFLGTAMSYEQYF
TRBJ1-6 | TRBV7-3 | CASSLGDRDNSPLHF
TRBJ2-5 | TRBV30 | CAWSLSGGRETQYF
TRBJ2-7 | TRBV6-6 | CASSSQGLVYEQYF
TRBJ2-1 | TRBV6-1 | CASRTAGTRSLF
TRBJ2-1 | TRBV7-7 | CASSPLAGGYNEQFF
TRBJ1-1 | TRBV15 | CATEDRGQYTEAFF
TRBJ1-2 | TRBV5-6 | CASSSEDRGVHGYTF
TRBJ1-2 | TRBV20-1 | CRGQGAYGYTF
TRBJ1-1 | TRBV19 | CASSTGNTEAFF
TRBJ1-2 | TRBV27 | CASKSGGAVGYTF
TRBJ1-2 | TRBV5-1 | CASSPEAGQGFYGYTF